This T cell receptor beta chain is from a study of T cells in Graves' hyperthyroidism and ophthalmopathy (dated by TCRdb to between 2017 and 2020). About the full investigation: Peripheral blood samples were taken at initial diagnosis, before any treatment was given. The 90 to 100 discovery patients were randomly split 7:3 into training and test sets. After blood sampling, hyperthyroidism patients were treated with methimazole at a starting dose of 30 mg daily, and ophthalmopathy patients were treated with high-dose intravenous methylprednisolone. In six Graves' hyperthyroidism patients, the study also compared T-cell repertoires from thyroid tissue with T-cell repertoires from blood. Prospective prediction of ophthalmopathy was tested in an independent validation cohort of fewer than 20 hyperthyroidism patients and 15 to 17 patients who later progressed to ophthalmopathy. The paper describes TCR Vbeta CDR3 sequencing of around 140 peripheral blood samples, made up of about 41 ophthalmopathy patients, 70 to 75 hyperthyroidism patients and some 17 progressor patients. TCR V-J signatures able to tell the groups apart were searched for in a discovery cohort of 100 patients, of whom roughly 42 had Graves' ophthalmopathy and some 60 had stable Graves' hyperthyroidism. Study-wide conclusions, independent of this receptor: Ophthalmopathy was separated from stable hyperthyroidism by a 13 V-J signature model, with about 86% sensitivity and 81% to 82% specificity obtained in cross-validation and 80%/75% obtained in testing. Sample size was not statistically predetermined, and investigators were not blinded to group allocation. In validation, progression to ophthalmopathy was predicted by the model with 70.59% sensitivity and 72.22% specificity, a median of around 5.9 months before onset. Most expanded thyroid clonotypes (frequency above 0.001) were also found in blood, which suggests that blood repertoires may mirror thyroid immune responses.

TCR beta CDR3 regions were amplified from RNA transcripts. For the first round of RT-PCR on the TCR CDR3, the HTBI primer set was used together with the Qiagen OneStep RT-PCR kit. Libraries were constructed in a second round of multiplex PCR, after which size selection and purification were carried out. The libraries were sequenced on an Illumina HiSeq2000 using paired-end 100 bp reads. Turning to the authors' computational methods: SOAPnuke was used to process the raw data, throwing out any read that contained adapters or uncalled bases, had a mean Phred below 15, or lacked an exact constant-primer or identifier match. High-quality paired reads were merged with COPE v1.2.5, and unique nucleotide sequences were defined as clonotypes. Clonotypes were aligned to IMGT TRBV, TRBD and TRBJ reference segments using MiTCR v1.1. The analysis included only V-J combinations with a frequency above 0.0001, which together covered approximately 99% of the repertoires. The TCS score was defined as F50 (clonal expansion) divided by E x V (chaos), with BLOSUM62-based TCRdist calculated between CDR3 peptides within each V-J. Welch's t-statistics and random forest reduced fewer than 550 V-J features to fewer than 15, which were used in a naive Bayes classifier (R e1071). The public reads were reanalyzed by TCRdb: fastp trimming at Q25, MiXCR alignment, in-frame beta chains only. Merged by CDR3 protein, the rows form single entries marked with the most common genes and DNA. TCRdb, rather than the study authors, made the V and J calls. This sample lists hundreds of thousands of distinct CDR3 sequences; around 22% were detected once. Jointly, the top ten make up over 9% of the sample.

In the ophthalmopathy patients, disease was moderately to severely active, with a Clinical Activity Score of 3 or more, a NOSPECS grade of 4 or more, and a duration of less than 3 months. Any patient with an uncontrolled infection, another autoimmune disease, pregnancy or lactation was excluded. Diagnoses were established on the basis of clinical symptoms, serum thyroxine and TRAb, thyroid ultrasound, and orbital computed tomography. Ficoll-Paque density gradient centrifugation was used to isolate PBMCs from about 10 ml of fresh peripheral blood. Total RNA was extracted using Trizol reagent, and RNA quality was assessed on an Agilent 2100 Bioanalyzer. This clonotype has at least ten counts. No antigen is known for it. Base qualities were left out, and no much larger clone turns up one base away. Inclusive of the bounding cysteine and phenylalanine, the CDR3 is 16 residues long. CDR3 DNA is the only sequence kept; it has 48 bases, read in frame from the first base. V is trimmed back by 5 bases and J by 4 bases, and the junction contains 9 bases that no gene match accounts for. CDR1 and CDR2 are read off the germline V gene as SGHTA and FQGNSA.

Sequenced input: blood. This TCR derives from a woman aged 25 to 39 with Graves' ophthalmopathy. This sequence uses TRBV7-2 and TRBJ2-5; 11 junctional bases match TRBD1. The sequenced DNA is TGTGCCAGCAGCGGACCGGGACAGGGGGGGGTAGAGACCCAGTACTTC. This codes for CASSGPGQGGVETQYF.